The clone carrying this T cell receptor beta chain was detected ten times or more. What it binds is not known. The data were taken from a study of T cells in Graves' hyperthyroidism and ophthalmopathy. General study results and limits: In the blood, most expanded thyroid clonotypes above 0.001 appeared as well.

This CDR3 contains 16 residues. Germline CDR1 MNHEY, CDR2 SVGEGT. Trimming removed 6 bases from V and 3 bases from J; junction bases left unmatched: 9. Clinical symptoms, serum thyroxine and TRAb, thyroid ultrasound and orbital computed tomography were used for the diagnoses. The source material, RNA transcripts, was used to amplify TCR beta CDR3 regions. The study used the HTBI primer set for a first-round RT-PCR of the TCR CDR3. TCRdb re-analysed the multiplex PCR reads in MiXCR, keeping a single row per CDR3 protein. The sample includes about 360,000 distinct CDR3 sequences, under 15% of them seen just once.

The sequencing sample was made of blood. The chain uses TRBV6-2 or TRBV6-3 and TRBJ2-1, with 9 bases aligning to TRBD2. This clonotype originated in a woman between 18 and 29 years old with Graves' hyperthyroidism. The CDR3: CASSTGLAKNYNEQFF. The CDR3 nucleotides read TGTGCCAGCAGCACGGGACTAGCAAAGAACTACAATGAGCAGTTCTTC.